Listed below are T cell receptor beta chains from one sample, sequenced in a study of blood T cells in healthy people across ages. From the 5' RACE reads, TCRdb called clonotypes with MiXCR, one entry per CDR3 protein. The sample has fewer than 1.5 million distinct CDR3 sequences, 40% to 50% seen once. Sequencing was performed on blood. Receptors were obtained from a woman under 30 in good health. CDR3s include the opening cysteine and the closing phenylalanine or tryptophan. D genes are given only for firm matches. Not all rows give a size; the values are once, few, many and, for expanded clones, a class.

d_call: .
j_call: TRBJ2-7
v_call: TRBV20-1
clone_size: .
cdr3_aa: CSAPFTDSQPRSSYEQYF
cdr3_nt: TGCAGTGCCCCTTTTACGGACAGTCAACCCAGGAGCTCCTACGAGCAGTACTTC

d_call: .
j_call: TRBJ1-5
v_call: TRBV7-9
clone_size: .
cdr3_aa: CASSPTGRPQHF
cdr3_nt: TGTGCCAGCAGCCCCACCGGTAGGCCCCAGCATTTT

d_call: TRBD2
j_call: TRBJ2-1
v_call: TRBV20-1
clone_size: .
cdr3_aa: CSADGRYNEQFF
cdr3_nt: TGCAGTGCGGACGGGAGGTACAATGAGCAGTTCTTC

d_call: TRBD2
j_call: TRBJ2-7
v_call: TRBV4-1
clone_size: .
cdr3_aa: CASSQYLAGLGEQYF
cdr3_nt: TGCGCCAGCAGCCAATATCTAGCGGGACTGGGCGAGCAGTACTTC

d_call: .
j_call: TRBJ1-3
v_call: TRBV5-1
clone_size: .
cdr3_aa: CASSRPAASSSGNTIYF
cdr3_nt: TGCGCCAGCAGTCGTCCCGCGGCCTCCAGCTCTGGAAACACCATATATTTT

d_call: TRBD2
j_call: TRBJ2-1
v_call: TRBV2
clone_size: .
cdr3_aa: CASSDGGGASYNEQFF
cdr3_nt: TGTGCCAGCAGTGACGGCGGGGGGGCATCCTACAATGAGCAGTTCTTC

d_call: TRBD2
j_call: TRBJ2-1
v_call: TRBV25-1
clone_size: .
cdr3_aa: CASSVAGVFNEQFF
cdr3_nt: TGTGCCAGCAGTGTAGCGGGAGTATTCAATGAGCAGTTCTTC

d_call: .
j_call: TRBJ1-2
v_call: TRBV20-1
clone_size: .
cdr3_aa: CSARDPSGGSDGYTF
cdr3_nt: TGCAGTGCTAGAGATCCCTCGGGCGGGTCAGATGGCTACACCTTC

d_call: .
j_call: TRBJ1-4
v_call: TRBV9
clone_size: few
cdr3_aa: CASSVEGATNEKLFF
cdr3_nt: TGTGCCAGCAGCGTAGAGGGGGCAACTAATGAAAAACTGTTTTTT

d_call: .
j_call: TRBJ1-5
v_call: TRBV4-1
clone_size: few
cdr3_aa: CASSHSGFQPQHF
cdr3_nt: TGCGCCAGCAGCCATTCCGGGTTTCAGCCCCAGCATTTT

d_call: .
j_call: TRBJ1-2
v_call: TRBV24-1
clone_size: .
cdr3_aa: CATSDFGTNYGYTF
cdr3_nt: TGTGCCACCAGTGATTTTGGGACAAACTATGGCTACACCTTC

d_call: .
j_call: TRBJ2-1
v_call: TRBV6-1
clone_size: .
cdr3_aa: CASTWDIYNEQFF
cdr3_nt: TGTGCCAGCACTTGGGACATCTACAATGAGCAGTTCTTC

d_call: .
j_call: TRBJ1-4
v_call: TRBV10-3
clone_size: .
cdr3_aa: CAISEGVSTNEKLFF
cdr3_nt: TGTGCCATCAGTGAAGGGGTTTCAACTAATGAAAAACTGTTTTTT

d_call: .
j_call: TRBJ1-2
v_call: TRBV20-1
clone_size: .
cdr3_aa: CSASGLQNYGYTF
cdr3_nt: TGCAGTGCGTCGGGACTTCAAAACTATGGCTACACCTTC

d_call: .
j_call: TRBJ2-7
v_call: TRBV6-6
clone_size: .
cdr3_aa: CASSSVGDNEQYF
cdr3_nt: TGTGCCAGCAGTTCCGTAGGGGACAATGAGCAGTACTTC

d_call: .
j_call: TRBJ2-5
v_call: TRBV2
clone_size: .
cdr3_aa: CASRDLGVETQYF
cdr3_nt: TGTGCCAGCAGGGACCTGGGGGTGGAGACCCAGTACTTC

d_call: .
j_call: TRBJ2-2
v_call: TRBV20-1
clone_size: .
cdr3_aa: CSARDRPTGELFF
cdr3_nt: TGCAGTGCTAGAGATCGACCCACCGGGGAGCTGTTTTTT

d_call: .
j_call: TRBJ1-2
v_call: TRBV3-1
clone_size: .
cdr3_aa: CASSQIRGGGGYTF
cdr3_nt: TGTGCCAGTAGCCAGATTAGAGGCGGAGGTGGCTACACCTTC

d_call: TRBD2
j_call: TRBJ2-1
v_call: TRBV27
clone_size: .
cdr3_aa: CASSMGFGGAGDNEQFF
cdr3_nt: TGTGCCAGCAGTATGGGGTTCGGGGGGGCTGGGGACAATGAGCAGTTCTTC

d_call: .
j_call: TRBJ1-5
v_call: TRBV6-1
clone_size: .
cdr3_aa: CASSTKGEKPQHF
cdr3_nt: TGTGCCAGCAGTACTAAGGGGGAAAAGCCCCAGCATTTT

d_call: TRBD1
j_call: TRBJ1-2
v_call: TRBV6-5
clone_size: .
cdr3_aa: CASSYTGTGSINYGYTF
cdr3_nt: TGTGCCAGCAGTTACACCGGGACAGGATCTATTAACTATGGCTACACCTTC

d_call: TRBD1
j_call: TRBJ1-2
v_call: TRBV12-3/TRBV12-4
clone_size: .
cdr3_aa: CASSLNRGLGYTF
cdr3_nt: TGTGCCAGCAGTTTGAACAGGGGGCTTGGCTACACCTTC

d_call: .
j_call: TRBJ2-7
v_call: TRBV5-6
clone_size: .
cdr3_aa: CASSFAGAPYEQYF
cdr3_nt: TGTGCCAGCAGCTTTGCGGGGGCCCCCTACGAGCAGTACTTC

d_call: .
j_call: TRBJ2-5
v_call: TRBV2
clone_size: .
cdr3_aa: CASSGISGKETQYF
cdr3_nt: TGTGCCAGCAGTGGGATTAGCGGTAAAGAGACCCAGTACTTC

d_call: TRBD1
j_call: TRBJ2-5
v_call: TRBV13
clone_size: few
cdr3_aa: CASSSRGHEETQYF
cdr3_nt: TGTGCCAGCAGCAGCAGGGGGCACGAGGAGACCCAGTACTTC

d_call: TRBD1
j_call: TRBJ2-5
v_call: TRBV14
clone_size: few
cdr3_aa: CASSQESRQGETQYF
cdr3_nt: TGTGCCAGCAGCCAAGAATCCAGACAGGGGGAGACCCAGTACTTC

d_call: TRBD2
j_call: TRBJ2-2
v_call: TRBV27
clone_size: few
cdr3_aa: CASSLSSGTSGTGELFF
cdr3_nt: TGTGCCAGCAGTTTATCCTCGGGGACTAGCGGGACCGGGGAGCTGTTTTTT

d_call: TRBD1
j_call: TRBJ2-7
v_call: TRBV28
clone_size: few
cdr3_aa: CASSFIFGPGQGYEQYF
cdr3_nt: TGTGCCAGCAGTTTCATTTTTGGTCCGGGACAGGGGTACGAGCAGTACTTC

d_call: .
j_call: TRBJ2-5
v_call: TRBV7-2
clone_size: few
cdr3_aa: CASSQYGTRQETQYF
cdr3_nt: TGTGCCAGCAGCCAATATGGGACCAGGCAAGAGACCCAGTACTTC

d_call: .
j_call: TRBJ2-1
v_call: TRBV20-1
clone_size: .
cdr3_aa: CSARDSDYNEQFF
cdr3_nt: TGCAGTGCTAGGGACAGTGACTACAATGAGCAGTTCTTC

d_call: .
j_call: TRBJ2-7
v_call: TRBV20-1
clone_size: .
cdr3_aa: CSARAPGTYEQYF
cdr3_nt: TGCAGTGCTAGAGCCCCAGGAACCTACGAGCAGTACTTC

d_call: TRBD1
j_call: TRBJ2-3
v_call: TRBV10-3
clone_size: many
cdr3_aa: CAISTQGATGDTQYF
cdr3_nt: TGTGCCATCAGTACACAGGGGGCAACTGGAGATACGCAGTATTTT

d_call: .
j_call: TRBJ2-3
v_call: TRBV20-1
clone_size: .
cdr3_aa: CSARKGRGPGGKSDTQYF
cdr3_nt: TGCAGTGCTAGGAAGGGTCGCGGCCCAGGTGGAAAGTCAGATACGCAGTATTTT